A single sample gave rise to the 17 T cell receptor beta chains below, sequenced in a study of blood T cell repertoires in COVID-19. Profiling relied on immunoSEQ multiplex PCR, and the TCRdb table lists in-frame clones only, not all of them. The sample yields roughly 420,000 clones, 88% seen once. Source material: PBMCs or T cells enriched from blood (not recorded which). These receptors all come from a woman under 40 with acute COVID-19.

The chain combines TRBV4-1 with TRBJ1-1; 9 nucleotides line up with TRBD1. Germline trimming cut 4 bases from V and 6 bases from J; bases unmatched to any gene: 3. The germline CDR1 and CDR2 sequences are MGHRA and YSYEKL. The CDR3 extends over 13 amino acids. CDR3: CASSRDRVAEAFF. In DNA form, the CDR3 reads TGCGCCAGCAGCCGGGACAGGGTCGCTGAAGCTTTCTTT.

CDR3 nucleotides: TGTGCCAGTAGTATAGACGGACTGACCTCCTATAATTCACCCCTCCACTTT. It encodes CASSIDGLTSYNSPLHF. The chain links TRBV19 to TRBJ1-6; D gene uncertain. This CDR3 is 17 amino acids long. Germline V lookup: CDR1 LNHDA, CDR2 SQIVND (reference sequence). V shed 0 bases and J shed 0 bases, with 9 bases lying between them. Full variable domain (outside the CDR3, taken from reference TRBV19 and TRBJ1-6): DGGITQSPKYLFRKEGQNVTLSCEQNLNHDAMYWYRQDPGQGLRLIYYSQIVNDFQKGDIAEGYSVSREKKESFPLTVTSAQKNPTAFYLCASSIDGLTSYNSPLHFGNGTRLTVT.

V and J are TRBV18 and TRBJ2-4; 14 nucleotides align to TRBD2. The CDR3 runs to 17 residues. Germline V gene sequence: CDR1 KGHSH, CDR2 LQKENI. The V gene end was trimmed by 3 bases and the J gene end by 8 bases; junction bases not matched to a gene: 9. CDR3: CASSPRLAGGLGDIQYF. The CDR3 DNA sequence: TGTGCCAGCTCACCTCGACTAGCGGGGGGGCTGGGGGACATTCAGTACTTC.

The chain employs TRBV3-1 (or the pseudogene TRBV3-2) and TRBJ2-5, with D perhaps matching TRBD2 (7 bases). Trimming took 2 bases from V and 5 from J, leaving 15 bases between them. The CDR3 consists of 15 residues. CDR1 LGHDT and CDR2 YNNKEL come from the germline V gene (reference sequence). This CDR3 is CASSQPRGGDETQYF. CDR3 DNA sequence: TGTGCCAGCAGCCAACCCAGAGGGGGGGACGAGACCCAGTACTTC.

The V call is TRBV6-6, the J call TRBJ1-1, with a tentative D call TRBD1 (5 bases). This CDR3 is 16 amino acids long. Trimming took 0 bases from V and 0 from J, leaving 11 bases between them. Germline lookup yields CDR1 MNHNY and CDR2 SVGAGI (reference sequence). The CDR3 region has the DNA TGTGCCAGCAGTTACTCGGGACTCGGGATGAACACTGAAGCTTTCTTT. Translation gives CASSYSGLGMNTEAFF.

V and J are TRBV7-2 and TRBJ1-4, with a tentative D call TRBD1 (5 bases). This CDR3 contains 16 residues. CDR1 SGHTA and CDR2 FQGNSA come from the germline V gene. Trimming stripped 2 bases from V and 4 bases from J, with 14 bases between. Here the CDR3 reads CASSLRGQAVNEKLFF. DNA of the CDR3: TGTGCCAGCAGCTTACGCGGACAAGCAGTTAATGAAAAACTGTTTTTT.

V usage is TRBV5-1 and J usage is TRBJ2-2; weak D call: TRBD1 (5 bases). The length of the CDR3 is 15 residues. Germline V gene sequence: CDR1 SGHRS, CDR2 YFSETQ. The V gene lost 3 bases and the J gene lost 5 bases, with 14 bases spanning the gap. CDR3 DNA: TGCGCCAGCAGCTCCCGTGCAGGGTGGACCGGGGAGCTGTTTTTT. Residues: CASSSRAGWTGELFF.

The chain has TRBV7-9 and TRBJ1-1; 9 nucleotides line up with TRBD1. The CDR3 consists of 14 residues. Germline V gene lookup returns CDR1 SEHNR and CDR2 FQNEAQ (reference sequence). V lost 4 bases and J lost 3; bases outside the gene matches: 3. CDR3 DNA: TGTGCCAGCAGCTCCGGGACAGGGTACACTGAAGCTTTCTTT. This encodes CASSSGTGYTEAFF.

The V gene is TRBV24-1, the J gene TRBJ1-4, with D unresolved. The CDR3 has 13 residues. V was trimmed by 3 bases and J by 5 bases, leaving 6 bases between them. Germline-derived CDR1 and CDR2 are KGHDR and SFDVKD. In nucleotides, the CDR3 is TGTGCCACCAGTGATGAAGCCAATGAAAAACTGTTTTTT. This translates into CATSDEANEKLFF.

The chain joins TRBV7-9 to TRBJ1-6, with a tentative D call TRBD1 (6 bases). Trimming shortened V by 5 bases and J by 10 bases, and 15 bases separated the two germline ends. The CDR3 runs to 14 residues. Germline lookup yields CDR1 SEHNR and CDR2 FQNEAQ (reference sequence). In DNA form, the CDR3 reads TGTGCCAGCAGCCAAACAGGGAATTGGTCACCCCTCCACTTT. Translated, it gives CASSQTGNWSPLHF.

The V gene is TRBV6-5, the J gene TRBJ1-1, with no clear D. This CDR3 is 15 amino acids long. Germline loops: CDR1 MNHEY, CDR2 SVGAGI. Trimming pared 5 bases from V and 1 base from J, leaving 14 bases between. The CDR3 region is CASSHLSRGNTEAFF. The CDR3 region has the DNA TGTGCCAGCAGTCACCTCTCTCGGGGGAACACTGAAGCTTTCTTT.

The chain has TRBV7-9 and TRBJ1-2; possible D gene TRBD1, 6 bases. CDR1 and CDR2 (germline): SEHNR, FQNEAQ (reference sequence). This CDR3 comprises 15 residues. V lost 1 base, J lost 6 bases, and 15 bases lay in between. Here the CDR3 reads CASSLVQRGADGYTF. DNA of the CDR3: TGTGCCAGCAGCTTAGTTCAACGGGGGGCAGATGGCTACACCTTC.

The J gene is TRBJ1-6, the V gene TRBV2; 11 positions match TRBD1. The CDR3 length is 15 residues. Per the germline V gene, CDR1 is SNHLY and CDR2 is FYNNEI. The V segment lost 6 bases and the J segment 8 bases; nucleotides outside the gene matches: 6. In DNA, the CDR3 is TGTGCCAGCAGCATCCGGGACAGGGGGGATTCACCCCTCCACTTT. Translating it yields CASSIRDRGDSPLHF.

This chain links TRBV28 with TRBJ1-4, with a weak D call TRBD1 (5 bases). CDR1 MDHEN and CDR2 SYDVKM come from the germline V gene. V lost 1 base, J lost 13 bases, and 13 bases lay in between. This CDR3 has 13 residues. CDR3 in DNA: TGTGCCAGCAGTTTATCACAGGTCGGAAGACTGTTTTTT. It codes for CASSLSQVGRLFF.

This chain connects TRBV6-2 or TRBV6-3 to TRBJ1-4, with D maybe TRBD1 (6 bases). This CDR3 has 11 amino acids. Germline values: CDR1 MNHEY, CDR2 SVGEGT. Trimming removed 4 bases at V and 15 bases at J, with 12 bases between. CDR3 residues: CASSSAQGLFF. The CDR3 DNA follows: TGTGCCAGCAGTTCGGCACAGGGCTTGTTTTTT.

V and J are TRBV5-5 and TRBJ1-5; D gene unclear. Trimming pared 2 bases from V and 2 bases from J, leaving 11 bases between. The germline gives CDR1 SGHKS, CDR2 YYEKEE (reference sequence). This CDR3 has 15 amino acids. The CDR3 sequence is CASSFGDVGNQPQHF. CDR3 bases: TGTGCCAGCAGCTTCGGGGATGTGGGCAATCAGCCCCAGCATTTT.

The chain is built from TRBV27 and TRBJ1-5; D is unclear. V was cut by 7 bases and J by 0 bases, with 10 bases left in between. There are 14 residues in the CDR3. Germline V gives CDR1 MNHEY, CDR2 SMNVEV (reference sequence). The DNA for the CDR3 is TGTGCCAGCAAGGAGGGATATAGCAATCAGCCCCAGCATTTT. Protein: CASKEGYSNQPQHF.